This TCR beta chain was retrieved from a study of blood T cells in healthy people across ages. Turning to the study itself: Every two T cells gave about one barcoded beta molecule via template switching. General study results and limits: Researchers said unsorted PBMCs prevented a conclusive naive versus antigen-experienced comparison.

Combining a sample-barcoded 5' primer with a J-beta primer mix, a second PCR ran for roughly 7 to 12 cycles. Tagging of each cDNA molecule was performed by a template-switch adaptor with 12 random nucleotides. MiXCR was run by TCRdb on the 5' RACE reads, yielding one entry per CDR3 protein. Of roughly 800,000 distinct CDR3 sequences listed, about 36% are singletons. Isolation yielded PBMCs, at least 6 million per sample, in every case. About this clonotype: Its antigen remains unknown.

The clonotype was recovered from a man between 18 and 29 years old in good health. The sequenced material came from blood.

The CDR3 loop reads CASSLTRGFMEKLFF. CDR3 DNA sequence: TGTGCCAGCAGTCTAACCAGGGGTTTTATGGAAAAACTGTTTTTT. V usage is TRBV27 and J usage is TRBJ1-4; D is perhaps TRBD1 (6 bases). V was cut by 5 bases and J by 8 bases, with 18 bases left in between. The CDR3 sequence is 15 residues long. Germline CDR1 reads MNHEY; CDR2 reads SMNVEV (reference sequence).